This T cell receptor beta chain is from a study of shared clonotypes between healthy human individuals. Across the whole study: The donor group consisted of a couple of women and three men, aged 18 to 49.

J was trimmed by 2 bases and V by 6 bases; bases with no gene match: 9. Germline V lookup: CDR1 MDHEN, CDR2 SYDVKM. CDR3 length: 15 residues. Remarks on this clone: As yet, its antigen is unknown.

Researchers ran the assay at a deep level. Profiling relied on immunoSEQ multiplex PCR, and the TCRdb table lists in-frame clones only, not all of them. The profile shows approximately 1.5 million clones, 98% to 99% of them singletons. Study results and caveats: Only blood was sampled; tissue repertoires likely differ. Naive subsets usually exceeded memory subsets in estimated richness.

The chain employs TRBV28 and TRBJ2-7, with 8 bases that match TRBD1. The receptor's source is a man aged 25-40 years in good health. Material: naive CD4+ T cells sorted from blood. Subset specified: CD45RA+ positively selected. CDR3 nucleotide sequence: TGTGCCAGCAGCAGCGTCGGGACAGGTCCCTACGAGCAGTACTTC. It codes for CASSSVGTGPYEQYF.